This is a list of T cell receptor beta chains from one sample in a study of control samples from healthy donors and cancer patients. Sequenced by immunoSEQ multiplex PCR; TCRdb stores in-frame clones only, minus some. The table lists just over 150,000 clones, about 90% of them singletons. Sequences were obtained from blood. The receptors originated from a man aged 25-45 years in good health. The CDR3 runs from the conserved cysteine through the conserved F or W. Fields, in order: J gene, V gene, CDR3 protein.

TRBJ2-5	TRBV7-2	CASSSGMQETQYF
TRBJ2-3	TRBV7-8	CASSLDDGRSADTQYF
TRBJ2-6	TRBV27	CASSFVGEAGANVLTF
TRBJ2-4	TRBV2	CASTLGTLDKNIQYF
TRBJ1-5	TRBV12-3/TRBV12-4	CASSGTGRMAQHF
TRBJ1-3	TRBV4-1	CASSLTGTGPGNTIYF
TRBJ2-7	TRBV6-5	CASRRQGVNEQYF
TRBJ1-2	TRBV11-2	CASSSRDRGRDGYTF
TRBJ2-7	TRBV6-2/TRBV6-3	CASSLRQGSGEQYF
TRBJ1-1	TRBV4-1	CASSQFMNTEAFF
TRBJ1-5	TRBV2	CASRKLVRDQPQHF
TRBJ2-7	TRBV4-1	CASSQEMSSYEQYF
TRBJ2-1	TRBV18	CASSGSIAHNEQFF
TRBJ2-3	TRBV27	CASSPLQGAFTDTQYF
TRBJ1-4	TRBV18	CASSPQGPTNEKLFF
TRBJ1-2	TRBV5-5	CASSLFEWGYTF
TRBJ2-6	TRBV10-3	CAIRGQGAGFGSGANVLTF
TRBJ2-2	TRBV12-5	CASGLGLAGGLQEELFF
TRBJ1-1	TRBV10-3	CAISELKNTEAFF
TRBJ1-5	TRBV15	CATTGKYSNQPQHF
TRBJ1-1	TRBV18	CASSPPQGAQNTEAFF
TRBJ1-4	TRBV7-8	CASSAGASGDWTNEKLFF
TRBJ1-1	TRBV2	CASTPAGVTEAFF
TRBJ2-7	TRBV7-9	CASSLVTGGPYEQYF
TRBJ1-3	TRBV7-2	CASSLGGSGNTIYF
TRBJ2-5	TRBV29-1	CSVIGGAGGAPQYF
TRBJ1-6	TRBV5-6	CASSLDRETWYGESPLHF
TRBJ2-2	TRBV7-9	CASISSGSGGELFF
TRBJ2-5	TRBV18	CASSPKGPTGFQETQYF
TRBJ1-2	TRBV19	CASRSAGANYGYTF
TRBJ2-7	TRBV7-9	CASSPSMLAYEQYF
TRBJ1-6	TRBV4-1	CASSQDPRGRGGYNSPLHF
TRBJ1-2	TRBV28	CASSLFTGSRQINYGYTF
TRBJ1-2	TRBV5-1	CASSLAIEVAYGYTF
TRBJ2-7	TRBV6-5	CASTERYEQYF
TRBJ1-5	TRBV19	CASSIQYQPQHF
TRBJ2-1	TRBV6-1	CASSETVGTYYEQFF
TRBJ1-5	TRBV21-1	CASKRGGDQPQHF
TRBJ1-4	TRBV7-9	CASSPLTFVRRGEKLFF
TRBJ2-5	TRBV7-2	CASSPEGGTLGTQYF
TRBJ2-2	TRBV9	CASSVLGGALTGELFF
TRBJ1-5	TRBV10-3	CAISQAPSGQPQHF